A single T cell receptor (beta chain) is shown here with its context. This record belongs to a study of identical twins. TCRdb reprocessed the 5' RACE reads with MiXCR, giving one entry per CDR3 protein. The sample includes hundreds of thousands of distinct CDR3 sequences, around 21% seen only once; the top ten take more than 4%. Per the germline V gene, CDR1 is SQVTM and CDR2 is ANQGSEA. Trimming took 3 bases from V and 2 from J, leaving 14 bases between them. This CDR3 has 14 residues. The same data also contributed to another study, on T cells expressing NK-cell markers.

The sequence was collected from a young woman in good health. The sample consisted of PBMCs. The chain links TRBV29-1 to TRBJ2-7; D gene unclear. CDR3 nucleotide sequence: TGCAGCGTTGAGGGTCACTCACTCCCCTACGAGCAGTACTTC. Translated: CSVEGHSLPYEQYF.